Below are 27 T cell receptor beta chains sequenced from a single sample in a study of T-cell memory formation after mild COVID-19. TCRdb re-called the 5' RACE reads through MiXCR, storing one row per CDR3 protein. The sample includes more than 400,000 distinct CDR3 sequences, about 20% of them seen just once. Specimen: PBMCs or a T cell subset sorted from them (not recorded which). The receptors were sampled from an adult woman who had mild COVID-19 (a few samples of this study predate the infection). Cell type and time point are not known.

This clonotype was counted a few times. The chain carries TRBV7-2 and TRBJ2-3, with 9 positions matching TRBD2. The CDR3 is made up of 15 amino acids. J gave up 2 bases and V 5 bases, and 5 bases lay outside the gene matches. Germline CDR1 is SGHTA and CDR2 is FQGNSA. This chain's CDR3 is CASSRLAAPTDTQYF. In DNA, the CDR3 is TGTGCCAGCAGCCGACTAGCGGCTCCCACAGATACGCAGTATTTT.

This CDR3 reads CASSPKDRGWNEQFF. The DNA of the CDR3 is TGCGCCAGCAGCCCCAAGGACAGGGGGTGGAATGAGCAGTTCTTC. The rearrangement joins TRBV5-1 to TRBJ2-1, with 10 bases lining up with TRBD1. V lost 4 bases to trimming and J lost 7 bases; unmatched junction nucleotides: 8. Per the germline V gene, CDR1 is SGHRS and CDR2 is YFSETQ. This CDR3 region has 15 residues.

This clonotype was found a few times. V is TRBV28 and J is TRBJ2-1, with 9 bases aligning to TRBD2. The CDR3 extends over 16 amino acids. Losses at the gene ends were 5 bases for V and 0 bases for J; bases not matched to a gene: 5. Germline-derived CDR1 and CDR2 are MDHEN and SYDVKM. The CDR3 here is CASSPMTSGSYNEQFF. CDR3 in DNA: TGTGCCAGCAGTCCCATGACTAGCGGCTCCTACAATGAGCAGTTCTTC.

This clonotype was seen ten or more times. The J gene is TRBJ2-2, the V gene TRBV12-3 or TRBV12-4; 9 bases line up with TRBD1. The CDR3 sequence is 14 residues long. V lost 8 bases, J lost 3 bases, and 4 bases stayed unmatched. The CDR3 region has the DNA TGTGCCAGCTCGGGACAGGGATACACCGGGGAGCTGTTTTTT. This gives the protein CASSGQGYTGELFF.

In this sample, this clonotype turned up a few times. This chain joins TRBV11-2 and TRBJ1-3; 7 bases fit TRBD1. Trimming took 7 bases from V and 4 from J; bases not matched to a gene: 7. The CDR3 spans 14 residues. Per germline, CDR1 SGHAT and CDR2 FQNNGV. CDR3 in amino acids: CASTSLRGGNTIYF. The CDR3 bases are TGTGCCAGCACCTCTCTCAGGGGGGGAAACACCATATATTTT.

The chain carries TRBV20-1 and TRBJ2-4; D not certain. CDR1 and CDR2 from the germline V gene are DFQATT and SNEGSKA (reference sequence). This CDR3 is built from 15 residues. V lost 6 bases and J lost 2, with 17 bases in between. This CDR3 reads CSAPGQPISKNIQYF. In DNA form, the CDR3 reads TGCAGTGCACCCGGGCAGCCCATATCCAAAAACATTCAGTACTTC.

The chain is built from TRBV29-1 and TRBJ2-1; TRBD1 matches 7 bases. The CDR3 has 14 amino acids. V gave up 3 bases and J gave up 12 bases; unmatched junction bases: 14. Germline CDR1 is SQVTM and CDR2 is ANQGSEA. In DNA form, the CDR3 reads TGCAGCGTTGAGGCAACGGGACCGGGGACAGTGCAGTTCTTC. Its protein is CSVEATGPGTVQFF.

The chain joins TRBV7-9 to TRBJ1-2; D is undetermined. This CDR3 has 15 residues. The V end was cut by 5 bases, the J end by 4 bases, with 17 bases between. Germline values: CDR1 SEHNR, CDR2 FQNEAQ (reference sequence). CDR3 protein: CASSQKGGGVYGYTF. DNA of the CDR3: TGTGCCAGCAGCCAAAAGGGAGGCGGAGTCTATGGCTACACCTTC.

Only a few counts were recorded for this clonotype. The gene calls are TRBV20-1 and TRBJ2-7; maybe TRBD1 (5 bases). In germline, CDR1 is DFQATT, CDR2 SNEGSKA (reference sequence). Trimming removed 4 bases from V and 0 bases from J, with 10 bases in between. This CDR3 contains 13 residues. CDR3 in DNA: TGCAGTGCTACTGGGGCCTCCTCCTACGAGCAGTACTTC. This sequence encodes CSATGASSYEQYF.

The V and J genes are TRBV6-5 and TRBJ2-3; 7 nucleotides agree with TRBD2. Germline loops: CDR1 MNHEY, CDR2 SVGAGI. The V gene end was trimmed by 5 bases and the J gene end by 5 bases; junction bases not matched to a gene: 7. The length of the CDR3 is 14 residues. The CDR3 DNA sequence: TGTGCCAGCAGTGGGAGGGCCCGTAGAGATACGCAGTATTTT. It specifies CASSGRARRDTQYF.

This clonotype was picked up many times. Written as DNA, the CDR3 is TGTGCCAGCAGGCAGGGAGGGGGTGGCTACACCTTC. It codes for CASRQGGGGYTF. The chain couples TRBV12-3 or TRBV12-4 to TRBJ1-2, with D perhaps matching TRBD1 (6 bases). The CDR3 covers 12 residues. V was cut by 6 bases and J by 7 bases, with 12 bases left in between.

This clonotype has just a few counts. This chain uses TRBV15 with TRBJ2-7; D might be TRBD2 (6 bases). Germline loops: CDR1 LNHNV, CDR2 YYDKDF (reference sequence). Trimming removed 5 bases at V and 3 bases at J, with 14 bases between. The CDR3 covers 14 residues. The CDR3 protein is CATSARDSLYEQYF. Written as DNA, the CDR3 is TGTGCCACCAGCGCCCGGGACTCACTCTACGAGCAGTACTTC.

This clonotype has only a few counts. The chain carries TRBV20-1 and TRBJ1-5; D remains unclear. V lost 2 bases and J 0 bases, leaving 23 bases between the germline ends. The CDR3 runs 19 residues. Germline V lookup: CDR1 DFQATT, CDR2 SNEGSKA (reference sequence). CDR3 sequence: CSARSVGRVGLLSNQPQHF. The DNA of the CDR3 is TGCAGTGCTAGATCGGTGGGGAGGGTCGGGCTCCTTAGCAATCAGCCCCAGCATTTT.

This clonotype occurred a few times. The chain is built from TRBV6-1 and TRBJ2-5, with 8 bases lining up with TRBD2. CDR1 and CDR2 from the germline V gene are MNHNS and SASEGT. Trimming at V came to 6 bases and at J to 5 bases, leaving 11 bases not matched to a gene. The CDR3 sequence is 15 residues long. CDR3 loop: CASRGSIAGSETQYF. Written as DNA, the CDR3 is TGTGCCAGCAGAGGTTCAATAGCGGGGTCGGAGACCCAGTACTTC.

V and J are TRBV7-8 and TRBJ2-7; 9 bases align to TRBD2. Germline V gene sequence: CDR1 SGHVS, CDR2 FQNEAQ. The V gene end was trimmed by 1 base and the J gene end by 7 bases; junction bases not matched to a gene: 14. The CDR3 contains 17 residues. The CDR3 DNA reads as TGTGCCAGCAGCTTAGAGGGTAGCGGGAGACCCGACTGGGAGCAGTACTTC. Residues: CASSLEGSGRPDWEQYF.

This clonotype has more than one count but fewer than ten. This chain uses TRBV29-1 with TRBJ1-5, with 8 bases matching TRBD1. Germline V gives CDR1 SQVTM, CDR2 ANQGSEA. V gave up 6 bases and J gave up 3 bases; unmatched junction bases: 7. The CDR3 loop spans 14 amino acids. The CDR3 region has the DNA TGCAGCGTCGCCGGGACAGGAGTCAATCAGCCCCAGCATTTT. This translates into CSVAGTGVNQPQHF. The variable domain in full, completed from reference TRBV29-1 and TRBJ1-5, reads SAVISQKPSRDICQRGTSLTIQCQVDSQVTMMFWYRQQPGQSLTLIATANQGSEATYESGFVIDKFPISRPNLTFSTLTVSNMSPEDSSIYLCSVAGTGVNQPQHFGDGTRLSIL.

The chain is built from TRBV30 and TRBJ2-1; TRBD2 matches at 8 bases. The germline CDR1 and CDR2 sequences are GTSNPN and SVGIG (reference sequence). The CDR3 runs to 15 residues. J was trimmed by 5 bases and V by 0 bases; bases with no gene match: 6. As DNA, the CDR3 is TGTGCCTGGAGTGTGGGGCTAGCGGGCAACAATGAGCAGTTCTTC. Amino acid sequence: CAWSVGLAGNNEQFF.

This clonotype was seen more than once but under ten times. The CDR3 loop reads CSVDGTGGHSYNEQFF. CDR3 DNA sequence: TGCAGCGTTGATGGGACGGGAGGCCACTCCTACAATGAGCAGTTCTTC. This chain joins TRBV29-1 and TRBJ2-1; 7 bases match TRBD2. This CDR3 has 16 amino acids. Germline V gene data show CDR1 as SQVTM and CDR2 as ANQGSEA. V lost 3 bases, J lost 0 bases, and 8 bases stayed unmatched.

There are a few counts of this clonotype. The gene calls are TRBV7-8 and TRBJ2-7; 13 nucleotides match TRBD2. Germline V CDR1 and CDR2: SGHVS, FQNEAQ. CDR3 length equals 18 residues. V shed 2 bases and J 2 bases; nucleotides not matched to a gene: 9. The CDR3 loop reads CASSLNTPGLAGPYEQYF. CDR3 in DNA: TGTGCCAGCAGCTTAAATACACCGGGACTAGCGGGGCCCTACGAGCAGTACTTC.

The chain is built from TRBV9 and TRBJ2-5; 7 nucleotides agree with TRBD2. Germline CDR1 reads SGDLS; CDR2 reads YYNGEE. V gave up 3 bases and J gave up 4 bases; unmatched junction bases: 15. The CDR3 spans 17 residues. The CDR3 DNA sequence: TGTGCCAGCAGCGCCCGAACGGCGGGAGAGGGAAGAGAGACCCAGTACTTC. Protein: CASSARTAGEGRETQYF.

This clonotype was detected many times. The chain carries TRBV30 and TRBJ1-2; weak D call: TRBD1 (5 bases). CDR1 is GTSNPN, CDR2 SVGIG, per germline (reference sequence). The V end was cut by 2 bases, the J end by 4 bases, with 17 bases between. The CDR3 sequence is 15 residues long. The CDR3: CAWSLWDSRTYGYTF. The DNA of the CDR3 is TGTGCCTGGAGTCTCTGGGACTCCCGGACCTATGGCTACACCTTC.

V gene TRBV9 combines with J gene TRBJ2-7; the D gene is possibly TRBD1 (5 bases). Trimming shortened V by 4 bases and J by 4 bases, and 18 bases separated the two germline ends. The CDR3 covers 15 residues. In germline, CDR1 is SGDLS, CDR2 YYNGEE. CDR3 protein: CASSPLVQGWYEQYF. The CDR3 nucleotides read TGTGCCAGCAGCCCACTCGTGCAGGGTTGGTACGAGCAGTACTTC.

The chain employs TRBV5-5 and TRBJ2-1; 13 bases are a match to TRBD2. Germline-derived CDR1 and CDR2 are SGHKS and YYEKEE (reference sequence). The CDR3 runs to 17 residues. With V trimmed by 3 bases and J by 8 bases, 11 bases remained unmatched. CDR3 loop: CASSSWTSGGYSDEQFF. As DNA, the CDR3 is TGTGCCAGCAGCTCATGGACTAGCGGGGGCTATTCGGATGAGCAGTTCTTC.

On this clonotype: Being one base from a much bigger clone, this may be a read error. The CDR3 reads CASSLINTEAFF. The DNA for the CDR3 is TGTGCCAGCAGCTTAATAAACACTGAAGCTTTCTTT. The chain joins TRBV5-6 to TRBJ1-1; D is uncertain. Trimming took off 2 bases at V and 2 bases at J, with 4 bases between the two ends. The CDR3 runs to 12 residues. Germline CDR1 is SGHDT and CDR2 is YYEEEE.

The rearrangement links TRBV27 to TRBJ1-2; D uncertain. The CDR3 sequence is 13 residues long. Trimming removed 4 bases at V and 5 bases at J, with 11 bases between. Germline V gene sequence: CDR1 MNHEY, CDR2 SMNVEV (reference sequence). DNA for the CDR3: TGTGCCAGCAGTTCAGACCTGGCATATGGCTACACCTTC. This translates into CASSSDLAYGYTF.

This clonotype has a handful of counts. In DNA, the CDR3 is TGTGCCAGCAGCCAAGTTGGGACAGGGGATGGCTACACCTTC. This encodes CASSQVGTGDGYTF. The chain joins TRBV4-2 to TRBJ1-2, with TRBD1 matching 10 bases. V was clipped by 1 base and J by 6 bases; unmatched bases: 2. Germline V CDR1 and CDR2: LGHNA, YNFKEQ. This CDR3 contains 14 residues.

This clonotype appeared a few times. V gene TRBV7-9 combines with J gene TRBJ2-2; D is perhaps TRBD1 (6 bases). CDR1 and CDR2 from the germline V gene are SEHNR and FQNEAQ (reference sequence). This CDR3 comprises 15 residues. The V gene lost 5 bases and the J gene lost 1 base, with 11 bases spanning the gap. CDR3 in amino acids: CASSRLGQNTGELFF. DNA for the CDR3: TGTGCCAGCAGCCGCCTGGGACAGAACACCGGGGAGCTGTTTTTT.